This TCR beta chain is drawn from a study of T-cell reconstitution after alpha-beta-depleted transplantation in children. Whole-study findings and limits: Some patients owed their high day-60 TCRbeta diversity to surviving recipient T cells and thymic progenitors. The authors attributed T-cell counts and diversity one year after transplant mostly to newly produced T cells.

A note on this clonotype: Antigen: not known.

Molecular barcoding with unique molecular identifiers was used for the TCRbeta library. TCRdb itself ran the PCR reads through MiXCR, one entry per CDR3 protein. The sample holds fewer than 550,000 distinct CDR3 sequences; 15% to 20% are singletons and the top ten take about 32%. V was clipped by 5 bases and J by 7 bases; unmatched bases: 11. Germline-derived CDR1 and CDR2 are SGHTA and FQGNSA. This CDR3 region has 15 residues. Source: PBMCs, mostly from graft donor cells, taken 360 days after TCRalphabeta/CD19-depleted stem cell transplant. This receptor was taken from a boy under two years old who had a stem cell transplant for Wiskott-Aldrich syndrome, so the T cells may come from the graft donor. The chain links TRBV7-2 to TRBJ2-4; 7 nucleotides line up with TRBD2. The CDR3, as DNA: TGTGCCAGCAGCCCAAGCGGGATTGTAAGGAACATTCAGTACTTC. Translated: CASSPSGIVRNIQYF. The variable domain in full, with the rest retrieved from reference TRBV7-2 and TRBJ2-4, is GAGVSQSPSNKVTEKGKDVELRCDPISGHTALYWYRQSLGQGLEFLIYFQGNSAPDKSGLPSDRFSAERTGGSVSTLTIQRTQQEDSAVYLCASSPSGIVRNIQYFGAGTRLSVL.